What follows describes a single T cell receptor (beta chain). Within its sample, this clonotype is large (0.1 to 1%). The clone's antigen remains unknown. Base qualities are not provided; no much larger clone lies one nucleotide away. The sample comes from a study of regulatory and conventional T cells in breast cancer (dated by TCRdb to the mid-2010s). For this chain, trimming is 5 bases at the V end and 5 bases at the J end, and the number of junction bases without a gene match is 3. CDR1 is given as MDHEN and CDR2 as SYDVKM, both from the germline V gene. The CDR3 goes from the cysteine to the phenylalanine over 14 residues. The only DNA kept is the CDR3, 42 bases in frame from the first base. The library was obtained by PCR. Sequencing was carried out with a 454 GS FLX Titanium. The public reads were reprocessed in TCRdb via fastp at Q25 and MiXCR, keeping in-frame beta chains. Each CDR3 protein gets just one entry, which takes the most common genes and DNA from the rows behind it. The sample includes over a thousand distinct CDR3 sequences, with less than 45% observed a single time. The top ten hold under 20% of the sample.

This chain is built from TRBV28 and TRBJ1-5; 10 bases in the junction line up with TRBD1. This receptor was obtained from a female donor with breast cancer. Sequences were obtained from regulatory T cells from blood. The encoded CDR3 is CASSRDRGYQPQHF. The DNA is TGTGCCAGCAGTCGGGACAGGGGATATCAGCCCCAGCATTTT. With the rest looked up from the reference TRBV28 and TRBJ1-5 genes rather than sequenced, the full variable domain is DVKVTQSSRYLVKRTGEKVFLECVQDMDHENMFWYRQDPGLGLRLIYFSYDVKMKEKGDIPEGYSVSREKKERFSLILESASTNQTSMYLCASSRDRGYQPQHFGDGTRLSIL.